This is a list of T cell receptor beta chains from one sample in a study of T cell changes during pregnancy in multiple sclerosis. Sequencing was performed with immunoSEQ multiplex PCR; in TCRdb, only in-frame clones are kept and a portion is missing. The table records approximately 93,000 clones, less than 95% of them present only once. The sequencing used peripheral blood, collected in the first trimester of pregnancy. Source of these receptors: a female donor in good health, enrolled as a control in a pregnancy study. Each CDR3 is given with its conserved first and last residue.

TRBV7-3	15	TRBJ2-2	CASSDAGTGFGELFF
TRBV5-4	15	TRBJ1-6	CASSLSGTGYSPLHF
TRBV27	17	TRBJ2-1	CASSPPPTGGVRDEQFF
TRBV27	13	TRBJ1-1	CASRQGLGSEAFF
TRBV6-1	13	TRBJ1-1	CASSRAREEEAFF
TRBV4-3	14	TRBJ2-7	CASSQEGGTYEQYF
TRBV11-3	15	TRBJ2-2	CASSRSRGESGELFF
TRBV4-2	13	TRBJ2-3	CASSQDYTDTQYF
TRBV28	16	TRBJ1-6	CASSLLSGIYNSPLHF
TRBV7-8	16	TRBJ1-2	CASSESRTALSYGYTF
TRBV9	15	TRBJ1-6	CASSVSGTENSPLHF
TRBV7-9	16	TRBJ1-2	CASSLGGADSGWGYTF
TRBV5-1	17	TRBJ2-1	CASSLRTSGGAVDEQFF
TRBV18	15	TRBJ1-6	CASSPSRTEGSPLHF